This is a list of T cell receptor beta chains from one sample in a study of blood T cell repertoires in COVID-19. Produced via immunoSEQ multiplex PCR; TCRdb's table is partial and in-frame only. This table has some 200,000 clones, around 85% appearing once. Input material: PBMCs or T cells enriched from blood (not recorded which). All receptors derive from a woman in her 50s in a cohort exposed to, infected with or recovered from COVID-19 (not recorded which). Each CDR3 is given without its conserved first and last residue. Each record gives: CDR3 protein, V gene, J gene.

ASSLVLRGGETQY	TRBV5-8	TRBJ2-5
ASSAGGFANYGYT	TRBV5-1	TRBJ1-2
ASTRDLGTQY	TRBV5-6	TRBJ2-3
ASSPPGRGHGYT	TRBV18	TRBJ1-2
SSEAGNEQF	TRBV20-1	TRBJ2-1
ASRRTGEGYT	TRBV2	TRBJ1-2
SGDTGNYGYT	TRBV29-1	TRBJ1-2
ASSRRVGQGASYEQY	TRBV7-2	TRBJ2-7
ASSQVWRGEGTYNEQF	TRBV3-1/TRBV3-2	TRBJ2-1
ASRNRGDSYEQY	TRBV6-5	TRBJ2-7
SASPIAGTSGGEGTGELF	TRBV20-1	TRBJ2-2
ASSFDSASYEQY	TRBV5-1	TRBJ2-7
ASSLAGYGYT	TRBV5-6	TRBJ1-2
ASSPLLAGVTDTQY	TRBV5-5	TRBJ2-3
ASSGGSNQPQH	TRBV12-3/TRBV12-4	TRBJ1-5
ASSSSTEIRKAF	TRBV5-4	TRBJ1-1
ASSPETASTNEKLF	TRBV7-2	TRBJ1-4
ASSQQGGLAGGPSTDTQY	TRBV4-3	TRBJ2-3
ASSPGDRVVTDTQY	TRBV18	TRBJ2-3
ASSSRDRGNEQF	TRBV9	TRBJ2-1
ASSSSGTEAF	TRBV12-3/TRBV12-4	TRBJ1-1
ASSSGQGNEKLF	TRBV5-1	TRBJ1-4
ASSLAGRDPPLH	TRBV5-1	TRBJ1-6
ASSLDTVGNSPLH	TRBV5-4	TRBJ1-6
ASSQQGFQPQH	TRBV5-4	TRBJ1-5
ASSLAPGQHYEQY	TRBV5-1	TRBJ2-7
ASSTTGTGTLVSPLH	TRBV19	TRBJ1-6
ASSRWRGRQGEAF	TRBV3-1/TRBV3-2	TRBJ1-1
ASSLAGAYENWQY	TRBV7-9	TRBJ2-7
ASSVLGLAGGNEQF	TRBV9	TRBJ2-1
ASSYESAIDEQY	TRBV6-5	TRBJ2-7
ASSMDRNTEAF	TRBV6-5	TRBJ1-1
ATSDRTGGTDTQY	TRBV24-1	TRBJ2-3